The T cell receptor beta chain under discussion was sequenced for a study of blood T cell repertoires in COVID-19. On the study more broadly: Whether acute or convalescent, the COVID-19 samples came from the United States, Italy and Spain.

The CDR3 length is 18 residues. Deletions cut 5 bases from V and 7 bases from J, with 27 bases between. Germline V CDR1 and CDR2: SEHNR, FQNEAQ (reference sequence). Repertoires were generated with immunoSEQ multiplex PCR, while TCRdb's copy carries only in-frame clones and drops some. This repertoire shows 90,000 to 100,000 clones, about 86% found once; its top ten account for 15%. Sequences were obtained from peripheral blood. This clonotype originated in a human donor in a cohort sampled during active COVID-19. The chain combines TRBV7-9 with TRBJ1-5, with D perhaps matching TRBD1 (6 bases). The CDR3 reads CASSRIGQSGSPGQPQHF. Here the CDR3 DNA reads TGTGCCAGCAGCAGAATTGGACAGTCGGGGAGTCCCGGACAGCCCCAGCATTTT.